These 10 T cell receptor beta chains share one sample of origin, sequenced in a study of post-analysis software for immune sequencing data. Libraries were made from TCR beta cDNA, and they carried unique molecular identifiers. In TCRdb, the PCR reads were re-called with MiXCR into one record per CDR3 protein. This sample has 430,000 or so distinct CDR3 sequences, with less than 40% found just once. No cognate antigen is known for these TCRs. Study observations and caveats: Patients carried 4 or 5 TRBV segments more frequently than controls did, and TRBV5-6, TRBV5-1 and TRBV20-1 were among them.

Material for sequencing was blood. Every receptor here comes from a girl between 2 and 10 years old with multiple sclerosis.

The CDR3 nucleotides read TGTGCCAGCAGCCAAGCTTACCTTTCCAATCAGCCCCAGCATTTT. Encoded protein: CASSQAYLSNQPQHF. V and J are TRBV3-1 and TRBJ1-5; D call uncertain. The ends were cut back, 1 base at V and 3 bases at J, with 10 bases in the middle. The CDR3 sequence is 15 residues long. Germline assignment: CDR1 LGHDT and CDR2 YNNKEL (reference sequence). The variable domain in full, with the rest retrieved from reference TRBV3-1 and TRBJ1-5, is DTAVSQTPKYLVTQMGNDKSIKCEQNLGHDTMYWYKQDSKKFLKIMFSYNNKELIINETVPNRFSPKSPDKAHLNLHINSLELGDSAVYFCASSQAYLSNQPQHFGDGTRLSIL.

This clonotype was found many times. The chain links TRBV7-8 to TRBJ2-7; 11 positions match TRBD2. Germline V CDR1 and CDR2: SGHVS, FQNEAQ. CDR3 length: 18 residues. V was clipped by 0 bases and J by 0 bases; unmatched bases: 7. CDR3 region: CASSLALTSGKSSYEQYF. In DNA form, the CDR3 reads TGTGCCAGCAGCTTAGCGCTGACTAGCGGGAAGAGCTCCTACGAGCAGTACTTC.

The chain links TRBV2 to TRBJ1-1; tentative D call: TRBD1 (5 bases). V was pared by 2 bases and J by 2 bases, with 24 bases between. In germline, CDR1 is SNHLY, CDR2 FYNNEI. There are 19 residues in the CDR3. CDR3 nucleotide sequence: TGTGCCAGCAGTGAATTTATAAGGGGACGGATGGGGAAAAACACTGAAGCTTTCTTT. Translation: CASSEFIRGRMGKNTEAFF.

V usage is TRBV20-1 and J usage is TRBJ2-2; 7 nucleotides align to TRBD2. Looked up from germline, CDR1 is DFQATT and CDR2 is SNEGSKA (reference sequence). The CDR3 extends over 15 amino acids. The V segment lost 3 bases and the J segment 0 bases; nucleotides outside the gene matches: 4. CDR3 sequence: CSARVAGSNTGELFF. The CDR3 DNA follows: TGCAGTGCTAGGGTAGCGGGCTCGAACACCGGGGAGCTGTTTTTT.

The genes are TRBV4-3 and TRBJ2-1; TRBD2 aligns across 8 bases. Germline lookup yields CDR1 LGHNA and CDR2 YSLEER. This CDR3 comprises 18 residues. V lost 3 bases, J lost 8 bases, and 18 bases stayed unmatched. The CDR3 nucleotides read TGCGCCAGCAGCCAGAGGCCCTATTCGGGAGGGTTAGACGATGAGCAGTTCTTC. Translated: CASSQRPYSGGLDDEQFF.

This clonotype was detected a few times. The rearrangement links TRBV7-9 to TRBJ1-1; no clear D. The V gene lost 1 base and the J gene lost 6 bases, with 9 bases spanning the gap. The CDR3 is made up of 13 amino acids. Germline CDR1 SEHNR, CDR2 FQNEAQ (reference sequence). Here the CDR3 reads CASSLGYSPEAFF. DNA of the CDR3: TGTGCCAGCAGCTTAGGGTATAGTCCTGAAGCTTTCTTT.

The chain joins TRBV2 to TRBJ1-2; 10 bases align to TRBD1. There are 16 residues in the CDR3. Germline CDR1 reads SNHLY; CDR2 reads FYNNEI. J lost 13 bases, V lost 3 bases, and 17 bases had no gene match. CDR3 in amino acids: CASSEGFGDRGLPRTF. The CDR3 DNA reads TGTGCCAGCAGTGAGGGTTTCGGGGACAGGGGTCTCCCGCGCACCTTC.

V is TRBV5-1 and J is TRBJ2-3; 7 positions match TRBD2. From germline, CDR1 is SGHRS and CDR2 YFSETQ. J gave up 5 bases and V 4 bases, and 10 bases lay outside the gene matches. CDR3 length equals 15 residues. For the CDR3, the DNA is TGCGCCAGCAGCCGAGCGGGGACCTTCGGAGATACGCAGTATTTT. Translating it yields CASSRAGTFGDTQYF.

This clonotype has a handful of counts. The chain links TRBV6-5 to TRBJ2-5; 7 nucleotides line up with TRBD2. Germline CDR1 reads MNHEY; CDR2 reads SVGAGI. The CDR3 sequence is 14 residues long. The V and J ends lost 2 bases and 2 bases, in that order; junction bases with no gene match: 2. The CDR3: CASSYGTTQETQYF. The CDR3 coding sequence is TGTGCCAGCAGTTACGGGACTACACAAGAGACCCAGTACTTC.

The chain links TRBV7-9 to TRBJ2-4; D not certain. Germline V lookup: CDR1 SEHNR, CDR2 FQNEAQ (reference sequence). Trimming removed 5 bases at V and 3 bases at J, with 17 bases between. CDR3 length equals 16 residues. The chain's CDR3 is CASSPLTLGHKNIQYF. The DNA of the CDR3 is TGTGCCAGCAGCCCACTCACTTTGGGCCACAAAAACATTCAGTACTTC. Variable domain in full (rest from reference TRBV7-9 and TRBJ2-4): DTGVSQNPRHKITKRGQNVTFRCDPISEHNRLYWYRQTLGQGPEFLTYFQNEAQLEKSRLLSDRFSAERPKGSFSTLEIQRTEQGDSAMYLCASSPLTLGHKNIQYFGAGTRLSVL.